This is a list of T cell receptor beta chains from one sample in a study of identifying expanded T cells in peripheral blood. The protocol was immunoSEQ multiplex PCR, while the TCRdb copy is restricted to in-frame clones and leaves out a portion. The sample holds some 100,000 clones, roughly 88% seen once. The sample consisted of blood. All receptors come from a person between 18 and 70 years old in good health. Both conserved end residues are part of each CDR3. A D gene is named only where the DNA matches it firmly. Rows give clone size only sometimes, using once, few, many, or a class for an expanded clone.

>NA|TRBJ1-2|TRBV6-5|NA
CASSYRRTENYGYTF
TGTGCCAGCAGTTACCGAAGGACTGAAAACTATGGCTACACCTTC
>NA|TRBJ1-2|TRBV6-1|NA
CASRNRDVLNYGYTF
TGTGCCAGCAGGAACAGGGATGTATTGAACTATGGCTACACCTTC
>NA|TRBJ2-7|TRBV30|NA
CAWSVPVNYEQYF
TGTGCCTGGAGTGTACCCGTCAACTACGAGCAGTACTTC
>NA|TRBJ1-1|TRBV7-8|TRBD1
CASSYRGLTEAFF
TGTGCCAGCAGCTACAGGGGGCTAACTGAAGCTTTCTTT
>NA|TRBJ1-2|TRBV28|TRBD1
CASSLGTGGARGYTF
TGTGCCAGCAGTTTGGGGACAGGGGGCGCGCGGGGCTACACCTTC
>NA|TRBJ1-2|TRBV5-1|NA
CASSTFPGNYGYTF
TGCGCCAGCAGTACATTCCCCGGGAACTATGGCTACACCTTC
>NA|TRBJ1-1|TRBV19|NA
CASKFESTEAFF
TGTGCCAGTAAGTTTGAATCCACTGAAGCTTTCTTT
>NA|TRBJ1-1|TRBV6-5|NA
CASSWTLNRGTEAFF
TGTGCCAGCAGCTGGACTCTTAATAGGGGGACTGAAGCTTTCTTT
>NA|TRBJ2-3|TRBV4-1|TRBD2
CASSPSGGTLTDTQYF
TGCGCCAGCAGCCCTAGCGGGGGGACCCTCACAGATACGCAGTATTTT
>NA|TRBJ2-1|TRBV5-1|NA
CASSLSGEQFF
TGCGCCAGCAGCTTGAGTGGTGAGCAGTTCTTC
>NA|TRBJ2-3|TRBV7-9|NA
CASSLEARTDTQYF
TGTGCCAGCAGCTTAGAGGCCAGGACAGATACGCAGTATTTT
>NA|TRBJ1-2|TRBV2|NA
CASSPDLTNYGYTF
TGTGCCAGCAGTCCCGACTTAACTAACTATGGCTACACCTTC
>NA|TRBJ1-6|TRBV5-6|NA
CASTAGVGRSPLHF
TGTGCCAGCACCGCAGGGGTAGGTAGGTCACCCCTCCACTTT
>NA|TRBJ1-3|TRBV9|NA
CASSVGQSSGNTIYF
TGTGCCAGCAGCGTAGGGCAGTCCTCTGGAAACACCATATATTTT
>NA|TRBJ2-1|TRBV2|TRBD2
CASSGNLAGGEQFF
TGTGCCAGCAGTGGAAATCTAGCGGGGGGTGAGCAGTTCTTC
>NA|TRBJ2-7|TRBV11-2|TRBD1
CASSRKGKWYGTGFYEQYF
TGTGCCAGCAGCAGAAAGGGCAAGTGGTACGGGACAGGGTTCTACGAGCAGTACTTC
>NA|TRBJ1-4|TRBV6-5|NA
CASTQGDYEKLFF
TGTGCCAGCACCCAGGGTGATTATGAAAAACTGTTTTTT
>NA|TRBJ2-5|TRBV5-1|NA
CASSSETGYQETQYF
TGCGCCAGCAGCTCTGAAACAGGGTACCAAGAGACCCAGTACTTC
>NA|TRBJ1-6|TRBV19|TRBD1
CASSTRTGGNSPLHF
TGTGCCAGTTCCACGAGGACAGGGGGCAATTCACCCCTCCACTTT
>once|TRBJ2-2|TRBV5-1|NA
CASSRAANTGELFF
TGCGCCAGCAGTCGGGCGGCGAACACCGGGGAGCTGTTTTTT
>NA|TRBJ2-1|TRBV5-1|NA
CASSLAAGPHEQFF
TGCGCCAGCAGCTTGGCGGCGGGGCCCCATGAGCAGTTCTTC
>NA|TRBJ2-7|TRBV6-5|NA
CASSYGRQDTLYEQYF
TGTGCCAGCAGCTACGGAAGGCAGGACACCCTCTACGAGCAGTACTTC
>NA|TRBJ1-2|TRBV14|NA
CASSQETGQMWDYGYTF
TGTGCCAGCAGCCAAGAAACCGGACAGATGTGGGACTATGGCTACACCTTC
>NA|TRBJ2-6|TRBV5-4|TRBD2
CASSLAGGGGASGANVLTF
TGTGCCAGCAGCTTGGCCGGCGGCGGGGGAGCTTCTGGGGCCAACGTCCTGACTTTC
>NA|TRBJ2-3|TRBV5-1|TRBD1
CASSLDRGGTDTQYF
TGCGCCAGCAGCTTAGACAGGGGGGGCACAGATACGCAGTATTTT
>NA|TRBJ1-2|TRBV9|NA
CASSVGLSNYGYTF
TGTGCCAGCAGCGTGGGTTTATCTAACTATGGCTACACCTTC
>NA|TRBJ2-1|TRBV4-1|TRBD2
CASSRSPLAESSYNEQFF
TGCGCCAGTAGCCGCTCACCCCTAGCGGAGAGCTCCTACAATGAGCAGTTCTTC
>once|TRBJ1-2|TRBV28|NA
CASSLERQSGGYTF
TGTGCCAGCAGCCTAGAAAGACAGTCAGGTGGCTACACCTTC
>few|TRBJ1-2|TRBV2|NA
CASSPSGGRGGYTF
TGTGCCAGCAGCCCTTCTGGGGGGAGGGGAGGCTACACCTTC
>NA|TRBJ1-4|TRBV5-4|NA
CASSSSGVAEKLFF
TGTGCCAGCAGCTCTTCAGGGGTAGCTGAAAAACTGTTTTTT
>NA|TRBJ1-5|TRBV15|NA
CATSRGDQPQHF
TGTGCCACCAGCAGGGGGGATCAGCCCCAGCATTTT
>NA|TRBJ1-2|TRBV7-9|TRBD1
CASSLATTGAFYGYTF
TGTGCCAGCAGCTTAGCCACAACAGGGGCATTCTATGGCTACACCTTC
>few|TRBJ2-1|TRBV19|NA
CASSRYNEQFF
TGTGCCAGTAGTCGGTACAATGAGCAGTTCTTC
>once|TRBJ2-5|TRBV19|NA
CASADGETQYF
TGTGCCAGCGCGGACGGGGAGACCCAGTACTTC
>NA|TRBJ2-3|TRBV30|NA
CAWSPRVDTQYF
TGTGCCTGGAGTCCAAGGGTAGATACGCAGTATTTT
>NA|TRBJ2-7|TRBV6-6|TRBD1
CASSYTGTGDYEQYF
TGTGCCAGCAGTTACACAGGGACAGGGGACTACGAGCAGTACTTC
>NA|TRBJ2-7|TRBV19|TRBD2
CASRRGGSYEQYF
TGTGCCAGTAGGCGCGGGGGCTCCTACGAGCAGTACTTC
>few|TRBJ1-1|TRBV13|NA
CASSLEGRAFF
TGTGCCAGCAGCTTAGAGGGCCGCGCTTTCTTT
>NA|TRBJ1-1|TRBV19|TRBD1
CASSTQMTGPGTEAFF
TGTGCCAGTAGTACCCAGATGACAGGGCCGGGCACTGAAGCTTTCTTT
>NA|TRBJ2-7|TRBV9|TRBD2
CASSVESSGYEQYF
TGTGCCAGCAGCGTAGAATCTAGCGGCTACGAGCAGTACTTC
>NA|TRBJ2-1|TRBV9|NA
CASSLKFGTEQFF
TGTGCCAGCAGCCTTAAATTCGGCACGGAGCAGTTCTTC
>NA|TRBJ2-1|TRBV4-1|NA
CASSHYRDSSYNEQFF
TGCGCCAGCAGCCATTACCGGGACTCGTCCTACAATGAGCAGTTCTTC
>NA|TRBJ1-2|TRBV4-1|NA
CASSQVLGGGYGYTF
TGCGCCAGCAGCCAAGTCCTTGGCGGCGGCTATGGCTACACCTTC
>NA|TRBJ1-1|TRBV11-3|NA
CASSFPGTANTEAFF
TGTGCCAGCAGCTTCCCCGGGACGGCGAACACTGAAGCTTTCTTT
>NA|TRBJ1-5|TRBV30|NA
CAWSLTGNQPQHF
TGTGCCTGGAGTCTGACAGGCAATCAGCCCCAGCATTTT